This T cell receptor beta chain appears in the sequencing data of a study of technical replicates of blood from a few donors. Repertoires were generated with immunoSEQ multiplex PCR, while TCRdb's copy carries only in-frame clones and drops some. The data show about 69,000 clones, approximately 88% seen once. This CDR3 is 13 amino acids long. Per germline, CDR1 SGHTA and CDR2 FQGNSA. The V segment lost 5 bases and the J segment 6 bases; nucleotides outside the gene matches: 6. The sequence derives from a human donor in good health. Some clones in this sample may be carry-over from other donors' samples. Source material: PBMCs. The V gene is TRBV7-2, the J gene TRBJ2-7; TRBD2 aligns across 8 bases. CDR3 bases: TGTGCCAGCAGCCTCCGGACTAGCCGCGAGCAGTACTTC. Translating gives CASSLRTSREQYF.